A single sample is the source of the 3 T cell receptor beta chains below, sequenced in a study of CD8 T cells in Susac syndrome. RNA in amounts of roughly 0.5 to 1 ug was reverse transcribed with random hexamers. TCRdb re-called the immunoSEQ multiplex PCR reads with MiXCR, one entry per CDR3 protein. The data hold 100,000 to 150,000 distinct CDR3 sequences, with 90% to 95% observed a single time. The sequenced sample consisted of CD4+ T cells from PBMCs. The receptors were gathered from a human donor in good health.

The chain couples TRBV29-1 to TRBJ2-7, with 7 nucleotides matching TRBD2. V was pared by 7 bases and J by 5 bases, with 5 bases of the junction left unmatched. The CDR3 has 11 residues. Germline CDR1 is SQVTM and CDR2 is ANQGSEA. The CDR3 DNA follows: TGCAGCGGGAGACTAGCCCACGAGCAGTACTTC. Translating it yields CSGRLAHEQYF.

V is TRBV5-1 and J is TRBJ2-2; 9 bases are a match to TRBD1. This CDR3 spans 16 amino acids. Germline values: CDR1 SGHRS, CDR2 YFSETQ. V was pared by 4 bases and J by 3 bases, with 7 bases of the junction left unmatched. The CDR3 spells CASSLRGQGHTGELFF. CDR3 DNA sequence: TGCGCCAGCAGCCTCCGAGGACAGGGGCACACCGGGGAGCTGTTTTTT.

This clonotype was seen once. The V call is TRBV2, the J call TRBJ1-1; 9 bases map to TRBD1. CDR1 and CDR2 (germline): SNHLY, FYNNEI. The CDR3 is 13 residues long. Trimming at V came to 3 bases and at J to 7 bases, leaving 3 bases not matched to a gene. The CDR3 bases are TGTGCCAGCAGTGAGTGGACAGGGGATGAAGCTTTCTTT. Protein product: CASSEWTGDEAFF.